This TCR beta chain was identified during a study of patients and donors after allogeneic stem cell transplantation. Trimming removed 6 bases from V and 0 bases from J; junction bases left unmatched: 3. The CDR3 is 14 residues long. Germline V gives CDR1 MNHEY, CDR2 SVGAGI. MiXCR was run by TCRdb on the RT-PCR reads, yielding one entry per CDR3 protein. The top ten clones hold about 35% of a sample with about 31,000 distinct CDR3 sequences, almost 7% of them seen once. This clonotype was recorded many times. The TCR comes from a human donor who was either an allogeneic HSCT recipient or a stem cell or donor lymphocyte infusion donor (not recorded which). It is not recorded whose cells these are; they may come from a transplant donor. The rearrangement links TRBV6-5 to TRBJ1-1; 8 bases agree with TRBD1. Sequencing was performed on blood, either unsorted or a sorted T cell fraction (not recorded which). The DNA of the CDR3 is TGTGCCAGCAGGAAGGGACAGGTGAACACTGAAGCTTTCTTT. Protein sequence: CASRKGQVNTEAFF.